This T cell receptor beta chain comes out of a study of vaccination and CD4 T cells after COVID-19. Time point given: late sampling 161 to 241 days after vaccination in a few convalescent patients. MiXCR was run by TCRdb on the PCR reads, yielding one entry per CDR3 protein. Seen here are approximately 30,000 distinct CDR3 sequences, 45% to 60% observed once, and the top ten hold 5.5%. The specimen was CD4+ T cells from blood, collected about 7 months after SARS-CoV-2 vaccination. The sequence was obtained from a human donor who had recovered from COVID-19.

For the CDR3, the DNA is TGCGCCAGCAGTGAGCTTTTCCCGAGCAGTTTGGGGCCCCAGCATTTT. This translates into CASSELFPSSLGPQHF. This chain uses TRBV10-2 with TRBJ1-5; D not certain. CDR1 and CDR2 from the germline V gene are WSHSY and SAAADI. CDR3 length equals 16 residues. Trimming took 2 bases from V and 9 from J, leaving 20 bases between them.